The following is a T cell receptor (beta chain) sequence with its context. The target antigen is unknown. This sample is drawn from a study of CD8+ T cells in alopecia areata. Study-wide context: Twice daily, treated patients received 5 to 10 mg of oral tofacitinib. Study-level findings and limits: Normal-skin resident alphabeta T cells also appear among scalp sample sequences.

Treatment here: oral pan-JAK inhibitor, 5-10 mg twice daily. Alopecia areata patients had lesional scalp punch biopsies and peripheral blood taken from them. Sorting of CD4+ and CD8+ T cells was performed on PBMCs. V gave up 3 bases and J gave up 1 base, with 18 bases separating them. CDR1 and CDR2 from the germline V gene are MDHEN and SYDVKM. The CDR3 has 17 amino acids. RNA extraction and reverse transcription yielded cDNA as sequencing template. Generated by immunoSEQ multiplex PCR, the TCRdb table keeps only in-frame clones and is missing some. The repertoire consists of around 270,000 clones, with roughly 64% occurring once and the leading ten covering 1.8%.

The receptor was isolated from a human donor with alopecia areata. This specimen was CD4+ T cells sorted from blood, taken at week 24, from a patient treated with tofacitinib. The chain combines TRBV28 with TRBJ2-5; D is possibly TRBD1 (6 bases). CDR3 coding DNA: TGTGCCAGCAGTTTGGGCGCAGGGGTTGGCTCCCAAGAGACCCAGTACTTC. Protein product: CASSLGAGVGSQETQYF.